This is a list of T cell receptor beta chains from one sample in a study of cytomegalovirus exposure and HLA in healthy donors. Repertoires were generated with immunoSEQ multiplex PCR, while TCRdb's copy carries only in-frame clones and drops some. The table has about 160,000 clones, 65% to 85% seen once. Sequenced: PBMCs. The receptors were gathered from a woman in her twenties or thirties in good health and CMV-seropositive. CDR3s include the opening cysteine and the closing phenylalanine or tryptophan. A D gene is named only where the DNA matches it firmly.

14	.	TRBV5-4	CASSFGTLDYGYTF
16	TRBD2	TRBV29-1	CSVGRRLAGNTGELFF
14	TRBD1	TRBV7-8	CASSEQGQNSPLHF
14	.	TRBV6-1	CASSGAFRDQPQHF
16	TRBD1	TRBV6-6	CASSGPGTGSNQPQHF
15	.	TRBV5-5	CASSLIGKNSYEQYF
20	TRBD2	TRBV28	CASSLSTGYASGGFTDTQYF
14	.	TRBV5-1	CASSLPQSTDTQYF
11	.	TRBV27	CASSTGSEAFF
14	TRBD1	TRBV7-2	CASSLRPGGYEQYF
14	.	TRBV7-9	CASSFRGSYNEQFF
16	TRBD1	TRBV5-1	CASSLRDRANTGELFF
16	.	TRBV7-9	CASSLMDTGYGYGYTF
13	.	TRBV2	CASCLSHGEKLFF
16	.	TRBV27	CASRSMGRTRNTEAFF
15	.	TRBV28	CASSSRTANTGELFF
17	TRBD1	TRBV4-1	CASSQDRGQHPYNEQFF
20	.	TRBV9	CASGGSDRKGPSSGANVLTF
16	.	TRBV5-1	CASSLGLAHSSYEQYF
17	TRBD1	TRBV27	CASRRKLTGTGGYEQYF
12	.	TRBV11-2	CASSLAGNEQYF
14	TRBD2	TRBV19	CASSTRGGFYEQYF
13	TRBD1	TRBV2	CASSEGTASEQYF
14	.	TRBV5-1	CASSLEASYNEQFF
14	.	TRBV5-6	CASSLYGSGNTIYF
13	.	TRBV7-7	CASSLDRNTEAFF
15	.	TRBV21-1	CASSPPPDREGGYTF
19	TRBD1	TRBV4-2	CASSQGLYPGQLDAGELFF
17	TRBD2	TRBV7-8	CASSFGGGASSTGELFF
15	TRBD1	TRBV4-2	CASSQVGDRQETQYF
15	.	TRBV5-5	CASSYGQLVATEAFF
16	TRBD2	TRBV13	CASSLGGSGGSDTQYF
15	TRBD1	TRBV2	CASSGDRAANEKLFF
14	TRBD1	TRBV9	CASSGTGGRYGYTF
14	.	TRBV5-1	CASSDIETVHEQFF
16	TRBD2	TRBV7-2	CASSSGSGGGGETQYF
14	.	TRBV4-2	CASSRLGGNTEAFF
15	.	TRBV5-5	CASSVVGGGNTEAFF
11	TRBD1	TRBV6-1	CASNRGNEQYF
14	TRBD1	TRBV7-2	CASSRQGRDEKLFF
15	.	TRBV6-6	CASSYRGGENEKLFF
14	.	TRBV9	CASSLRPGIDEQYF
16	.	TRBV5-1	CASSSYTGSQQETQYF
14	.	TRBV7-8	CASSLMGRNQPQHF
14	.	TRBV7-3	CASSLMSGANEQFF
11	.	TRBV30	CAWSPSFEAFF
14	.	TRBV9	CASSPPLGGYGYTF
15	.	TRBV19	CASSIEGVMNTEAFF
14	.	TRBV27	CASSSGGGNYGYTF
13	.	TRBV9	CASSVAGAETQYF
18	.	TRBV15	CATSKHRHNRGGDTEAFF
13	.	TRBV30	CAWSVADNTEAFF
19	TRBD1	TRBV4-3	CASSQESTGELDWVYEQYF
13	.	TRBV9	CASSVGDTYEQYF
14	.	TRBV18	CASSLETGSYEQYF
14	TRBD2	TRBV5-1	CASSFSGGAYEQYF
11	.	TRBV29-1	CSGQGMETQYF
20	TRBD2	TRBV10-1	CASKTGTSGGPRNTYNEQFF
11	.	TRBV20-1	CSARAQETQYF
15	TRBD1	TRBV18	CASSPTGGEAYGYTF